Described below is a single TCR beta chain sequence and its context. Its antigen is not known. Unique molecular identifiers were attached to individual cDNA molecules within the library. TCRdb independently ran MiXCR on the RACE reads; one entry per CDR3 protein. The sample lists roughly 380,000 distinct CDR3 sequences, approximately 5.1% occurring once. This sample was included in a study of human T cells and chemical hapten exposure. V lost 5 bases, J lost 2 bases, and 18 bases lay in between. This CDR3 spans 16 amino acids. Germline V gives CDR1 LGHDT, CDR2 YNNKEL (reference sequence). As to time point: pre-sensitization, week 0. Described treatment: therapeutic diphenylcyclopropenone sensitization with weekly scalp DPC. Broader study findings: Significantly more large CDR3 similarity clusters arose among expanded TCRs than among controls. TCRs above 1 in 1000 frequency did not change with DPC sensitization.

This TCR was recovered from a woman in her fifties or sixties with alopecia areata. Some clones in this sample may be carry-over from other donors' samples. The sequencing here drew on whole blood, taken in connection with sensitization to the hapten diphenylcyclopropenone (DPC). V is TRBV3-1 and J is TRBJ1-1, with D perhaps TRBD1 (5 bases). The CDR3: CASSFRTPGGNTEAFF. DNA for the CDR3: TGTGCCAGCAGCTTCCGGACACCCGGGGGAAACACTGAAGCTTTCTTT.